This T cell receptor beta chain comes out of a study of blood T cell repertoires in COVID-19. About the research overall: COVID-19 samples from acute and convalescent phases originated in the United States, Italy and Spain.

Original handling: It was from reference gene primer amplification that nucleated cell counts were estimated. Profiled with immunoSEQ multiplex PCR; TCRdb holds only in-frame clones, not every one. From that table come the V and J calls and clone size; the DNA was used to work out D and trimming. The sample has around 130,000 clones, around 78% seen once. Sample: peripheral blood. The source is a human donor in a cohort sampled during active COVID-19.

CDR3 protein: CASSLEDRDFEAFF. In DNA, the CDR3 is TGTGCCAGCAGCTTGGAAGACAGGGATTTTGAAGCTTTCTTT. The V and J genes are TRBV5-5 and TRBJ1-1; 7 bases line up with TRBD1. CDR1 and CDR2 from the germline V gene are SGHKS and YYEKEE (reference sequence). With 0 bases clipped from V and 7 bases from J, the junction kept 6 bases outside the gene matches. The CDR3 loop spans 14 amino acids.